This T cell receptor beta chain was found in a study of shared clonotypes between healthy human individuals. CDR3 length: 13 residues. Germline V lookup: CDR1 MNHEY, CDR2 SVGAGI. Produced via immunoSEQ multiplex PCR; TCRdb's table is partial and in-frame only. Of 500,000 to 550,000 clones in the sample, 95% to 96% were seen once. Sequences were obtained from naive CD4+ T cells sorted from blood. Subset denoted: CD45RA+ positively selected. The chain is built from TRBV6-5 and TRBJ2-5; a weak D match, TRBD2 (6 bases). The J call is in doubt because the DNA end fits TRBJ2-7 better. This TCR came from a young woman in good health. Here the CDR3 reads CASNGGNRHEQYF. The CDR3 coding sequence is TGTGCCAGCAACGGCGGGAATCGCCACGAGCAGTACTTC.